Listed here is a single TCR beta chain. Antigen unknown. CDR3 length equals 14 residues. Trimming shortened V by 0 bases and J by 1 base, and 7 bases separated the two germline ends. Per germline, CDR1 MGHRA and CDR2 YSYEKL. These data belong to a study of cytomegalovirus exposure and HLA in healthy donors. General study results and limits: Three of the chains that were CMV-associated were confirmed in vitro to be specific for CMV antigens. Earlier results showed most TCR beta V segments being productive about 90% or about 30% of the time. In a later analysis, V- and J-gene trimming of beta chains associated with a DCLRE1C missense variant, replicated independently.

A multiplex PCR was run with 60 Vbeta primers and 13 Jbeta primers. Some clones are missing from TCRdb's copy, which holds only in-frame ones; the method was immunoSEQ multiplex PCR. Of under 250,000 clones listed, around 78% are singletons. Sequenced: PBMCs. J is TRBJ2-7 and V is TRBV4-1; D ambiguous. This clonotype was sampled from a man aged 25-45 years in good health and CMV-seronegative. This CDR3 is CASSQERLSYEQYF. In DNA form, the CDR3 reads TGCGCCAGCAGCCAAGAGAGGCTGTCCTACGAGCAGTACTTC.